This T cell receptor (beta chain) was captured by sequencing in a study of Ad26.COV2.S vaccination and SARS-CoV-2 variants. Overall study findings and caveats: Vaccine recipients had higher spike-specific TCR breadth than placebo recipients.

CDR3 length: 15 residues. This clone appeared a single time. Its matching antigen is unknown. Documented treatment: roughly 18 received Ad26.COV2.S at low or high dose, single or two shots; 5 received placebo; per-sample allocation not given. Samples came from day 63 after the first vaccine or placebo injection. Data came from immunoSEQ multiplex PCR; TCRdb stores just in-frame clones and leaves some out. The table lists fewer than 500,000 clones, about 90% of them singletons, with about 4.4% in the top ten. The TCR was taken from a person between 18 and 65 years old who received the Ad26.COV2.S COVID-19 vaccine or a placebo. The V call is TRBV1, the J call TRBJ2-2; TRBD2 is taken as the D call from the table, unchecked against the DNA. TRBV1 is a recognized pseudogene. This specimen was peripheral blood, taken in a trial of Ad26.COV2.S vaccine versus placebo. The CDR3 sequence is CTSSLRLVFTGELFF. CDR3 DNA: TGCACCAGCAGCCTCAGACTAGTTTTCACCGGGGAGCTGTTTTTT.